The 10 T cell receptor beta chains reported below all come from one sample, sequenced in a study of T cells after yellow fever vaccination. One entry per CDR3 protein results from TCRdb running MiXCR on the 5' RACE reads. The sample records 350,000 to 450,000 distinct CDR3 sequences, around 6.4% being singletons. Sequencing was performed on PBMCs, taken 5 days after the yellow fever booster vaccination. The source of these receptors is a man aged 25-45 years who received the YFV17D yellow fever vaccine.

In its sample, this clonotype was seen a few times. This chain joins TRBV6-1 and TRBJ2-6, with 11 bases lining up with TRBD2. The germline gives CDR1 MNHNS, CDR2 SASEGT. The CDR3 totals 17 residues. With V trimmed by 5 bases and J by 0 bases, 3 bases remained unmatched. The CDR3 DNA sequence: TGTGCCAGCAGTCCGGGACTAGCGGTCTCTGGGGCCAACGTCCTGACTTTC. Residues: CASSPGLAVSGANVLTF.

The table lists this clonotype with a few counts. V gene TRBV28 combines with J gene TRBJ1-2; TRBD1 matches 7 bases. The CDR3 sequence is 14 residues long. Trimming took 6 bases from V and 4 from J; bases not matched to a gene: 8. Germline V CDR1 and CDR2: MDHEN, SYDVKM. CDR3 bases: TGTGCCAGCAGGCCGACAGGGCTCTCCTATGGCTACACCTTC. Translated: CASRPTGLSYGYTF.

The chain links TRBV5-6 to TRBJ2-7; TRBD2 might be the D (5 bases). CDR3 length: 16 residues. Germline V gives CDR1 SGHDT, CDR2 YYEEEE. Trimming cost V 0 bases and J 0 bases, with 13 bases left between them. CDR3: CASSLGPSRSSYEQYF. The CDR3 DNA sequence: TGTGCCAGCAGCTTGGGTCCTAGCCGGAGCTCCTACGAGCAGTACTTC. Filled out from reference TRBV5-6 and TRBJ2-7, the complete variable domain reads DAGVTQSPTHLIKTRGQQVTLRCSPKSGHDTVSWYQQALGQGPQFIFQYYEEEERQRGNFPDRFSGHQFPNYSSELNVNALLLGDSALYLCASSLGPSRSSYEQYFGPGTRLTVT.

The chain couples TRBV29-1 to TRBJ2-3; no clear D gene. With 4 bases removed from V and 3 bases from J, the gap between germline ends came to 11 bases. CDR1 and CDR2 from the germline V gene are SQVTM and ANQGSEA. This CDR3 is 13 amino acids long. The chain's CDR3 is CSVGSVLTDTQYF. As DNA, the CDR3 is TGCAGCGTTGGGTCAGTTTTAACAGATACGCAGTATTTT.

This clonotype was seen more than once but under ten times. The chain uses TRBV7-9 and TRBJ2-1; perhaps TRBD2 as D (6 bases). The CDR3 covers 13 residues. Trimming removed 6 bases at V and 8 bases at J, with 14 bases between. CDR1 is SEHNR, CDR2 FQNEAQ, per germline (reference sequence). The CDR3 DNA follows: TGTGCCAGCAGTATCAAGGGACTTCATGAGCAGTTCTTC. Encoded protein: CASSIKGLHEQFF.

Only a few counts were recorded for this clonotype. This chain joins TRBV5-1 and TRBJ2-2; tentatively, D is TRBD1 (6 bases). The germline gives CDR1 SGHRS, CDR2 YFSETQ. Deletions cut 5 bases from V and 5 bases from J, with 22 bases between. This CDR3 contains 17 residues. CDR3 sequence reads: CASRRLGHRFDTGELFF. CDR3 in DNA: TGCGCCAGCAGGCGGCTGGGACACCGCTTTGATACCGGGGAGCTGTTTTTT.

This clonotype was seen a handful of times. CDR3 amino acids: CSATTGVESPLHF. The CDR3 bases are TGCAGCGCTACTACAGGAGTAGAATCACCCCTCCACTTT. This rearrangement joins TRBV29-1 to TRBJ1-6, with D possibly being TRBD1 (5 bases). The germline V gene has CDR1 SQVTM and CDR2 ANQGSEA. The CDR3 covers 13 residues. V dropped 7 bases and J dropped 10 bases, with 17 bases sitting between them. The full variable domain, with the rest looked up from reference TRBV29-1 and TRBJ1-6, is SAVISQKPSRDICQRGTSLTIQCQVDSQVTMMFWYRQQPGQSLTLIATANQGSEATYESGFVIDKFPISRPNLTFSTLTVSNMSPEDSSIYLCSATTGVESPLHFGNGTRLTVT.

In its sample, this clonotype was seen a few times. The V gene is TRBV29-1, the J gene TRBJ2-1, with TRBD2 as a possible D gene (5 bases). The germline CDR1 and CDR2 sequences are SQVTM and ANQGSEA. The CDR3 length is 12 residues. The ends were cut back, 4 bases at V and 8 bases at J, with 12 bases in the middle. The chain's CDR3 is CSVGPAGDEQFF. The CDR3 nucleotides read TGCAGCGTTGGTCCGGCGGGCGATGAGCAGTTCTTC.

This chain uses TRBV20-1 with TRBJ2-7, with D possibly being TRBD1 (6 bases). Per germline, CDR1 DFQATT and CDR2 SNEGSKA (reference sequence). The germline V and J ends were trimmed by 2 bases and 5 bases, with 13 bases remaining between them. The CDR3 extends over 13 amino acids. For the CDR3, the DNA is TGCAGTGCTAGACAGGGGACGAATGACGAGCAGTACTTC. It encodes CSARQGTNDEQYF.

This clonotype was seen a handful of times. The V gene is TRBV20-1, the J gene TRBJ2-1; 10 positions match TRBD2. Germline CDR1 DFQATT, CDR2 SNEGSKA (reference sequence). V lost 3 bases, J lost 6 bases, and 11 bases stayed unmatched. CDR3 length: 16 residues. CDR3 residues: CSARWLAGGGRNEQFF. The CDR3 coding sequence is TGCAGTGCTAGGTGGTTAGCGGGAGGAGGTCGCAATGAGCAGTTCTTC.